The 32 T cell receptor beta chains reported below all come from one sample, sequenced in a study of blood T cell repertoires in COVID-19 (dated by TCRdb to 2018 to 2020). Libraries were made using the immunoSEQ multiplex PCR assay. Held by TCRdb, this immuneACCESS table contains in-frame sequences only and omits some clones. Under half of the omission traces to an unresolved V gene where checked; the cause of the rest is unknown. The sample records 200,000 to 250,000 clones, 81% of which are singletons. The top ten clonotypes cover around 8.9% of the sample. Sequenced material: PBMCs or T cells enriched from blood (not recorded which). These receptors originate from a woman in her fifties or sixties with acute COVID-19.

V and J are TRBV7-3 and TRBJ2-7; 7 nucleotides match TRBD1. The germline CDR1 and CDR2 sequences are SGHTA and FQGTGA. This CDR3 comprises 14 residues. V lost 5 bases and J lost 0; bases outside the gene matches: 4. This chain's CDR3 is CASSPRGSSYEQYF. In nucleotides, the CDR3 is TGTGCCAGCAGCCCCAGGGGGTCCTCCTACGAGCAGTACTTC.

V is TRBV28 and J is TRBJ1-1; no clear D. Germline CDR1 is MDHEN and CDR2 is SYDVKM. The CDR3 runs to 13 residues. Trimming stripped 6 bases from V and 5 bases from J, with 13 bases between. The CDR3 here is CASRLTGGTEAFF. The CDR3, as DNA: TGTGCCAGCAGACTAACGGGAGGAACTGAAGCTTTCTTT.

The chain links TRBV19 to TRBJ2-7; 7 bases align to TRBD1. This CDR3 has 15 residues. With V trimmed by 6 bases and J by 1 base, 9 bases remained unmatched. Looked up from germline, CDR1 is LNHDA and CDR2 is SQIVND (reference sequence). The CDR3 region has the DNA TGTGCCAGTAGGAACACCGGGACAGCATCCTACGAGCAGTACTTC. It encodes CASRNTGTASYEQYF.

This chain links TRBV7-2 with TRBJ2-7; TRBD1 is a possible D gene (5 bases). The CDR3 has 15 residues. Trimming took off 5 bases at V and 4 bases at J, with 18 bases between the two ends. CDR1 and CDR2 from the germline V gene are SGHTA and FQGNSA. The CDR3, as DNA: TGTGCCAGCAGCCCGGACATAACAAGGGCTTACGAGCAGTACTTC. The encoded protein is CASSPDITRAYEQYF.

The chain combines TRBV5-8 with TRBJ2-7; tentatively, D is TRBD1 (6 bases). CDR1 and CDR2 from the germline V gene are SGHTS and YDEGEE. The CDR3 length is 16 residues. V was clipped by 5 bases and J by 2 bases, with 20 bases between them. CDR3 DNA: TGTGCCAGCAGTATGTTGAAAGCGACAGGAGCCTACGAGCAGTACTTC. Translating it yields CASSMLKATGAYEQYF.

The rearrangement links TRBV28 to TRBJ2-1; 12 bases are a match to TRBD1. This CDR3 region has 16 residues. The germline CDR1 and CDR2 sequences are MDHEN and SYDVKM. Trimming cost V 0 bases and J 11 bases; bases outside gene matches: 8. The CDR3 is CASSLWGTGGADQQFF. The DNA for the CDR3 is TGTGCCAGCAGTTTATGGGGGACAGGGGGCGCGGATCAGCAGTTCTTC.

This clone was observed once. The rearrangement links TRBV3-1 (or the pseudogene TRBV3-2) to TRBJ2-5, with D unclear. V was pared by 0 bases and J by 2 bases, with 10 bases between. CDR1 and CDR2 from the germline V gene are LGHDT and YNNKEL (reference sequence). The CDR3 sequence is 15 residues long. The chain's CDR3 is CASSQEWAHQETQYF. CDR3 coding DNA: TGTGCCAGCAGCCAAGAATGGGCGCATCAAGAGACCCAGTACTTC.

The CDR3 loop reads CASSVDARVDSPLHF. The DNA of the CDR3 is TGTGCCAGCAGCGTAGATGCCAGGGTAGATTCACCCCTCCACTTT. This chain connects TRBV9 to TRBJ1-6; possibly TRBD1 for D (5 bases). V shed 0 bases and J shed 8 bases, with 12 bases lying between them. This CDR3 has 15 amino acids. Germline V gene lookup returns CDR1 SGDLS and CDR2 YYNGEE.

The chain is built from TRBV6-2 or TRBV6-3 and TRBJ2-6; no firm D call. Germline V lookup: CDR1 MNHEY, CDR2 SVGEGT. This CDR3 contains 15 residues. Trimming stripped 5 bases from V and 1 base from J, with 9 bases between. The CDR3 coding sequence is TGTGCCAGCAGTGCGCTGGTGTCTGGGGCCAACGTCCTGACTTTC. Translating gives CASSALVSGANVLTF.

The J gene is TRBJ2-2, the V gene TRBV6-2 or TRBV6-3; TRBD1 aligns across 8 bases. Germline CDR1 MNHEY, CDR2 SVGEGT. This CDR3 spans 14 amino acids. V lost 5 bases and J lost 5; bases outside the gene matches: 4. CDR3 sequence reads: CASSRTGLTGELFF. The DNA of the CDR3 is TGTGCCAGCAGTAGGACAGGGCTTACCGGGGAGCTGTTTTTT.

The rearrangement links TRBV7-2 to TRBJ1-6; the match to TRBD1 covers 7 bases. Germline CDR1 and CDR2: SGHTA and FQGNSA. Losses at the gene ends were 3 bases for V and 10 bases for J; bases not matched to a gene: 6. The CDR3 is made up of 14 amino acids. In nucleotides, the CDR3 is TGTGCCAGCAGCTTGACAGGGCTCCAATCACCCCTCCACTTT. This codes for CASSLTGLQSPLHF.

This clone showed up just once. The chain combines TRBV5-8 with TRBJ1-6, with D possibly matching TRBD1 (5 bases). The CDR3 covers 14 residues. V was clipped by 2 bases and J by 6 bases, with 9 bases between them. Germline V gene data show CDR1 as SGHTS and CDR2 as YDEGEE. DNA for the CDR3: TGTGCCAGCAGCTTCCCAGGGATTAATTCACCCCTCCACTTT. Its protein product is CASSFPGINSPLHF.

The gene calls are TRBV5-4 and TRBJ1-3; 9 nucleotides align to TRBD1. The CDR3 loop spans 18 amino acids. Looked up from germline, CDR1 is SGHNT and CDR2 is YYREEE (reference sequence). After removal of 4 bases from V and 3 bases from J, the junction contained 14 bases not matched to a gene. The CDR3 coding sequence is TGTGCCAGCAGCCTGGCGTACAGGGGGCTATGGGGTGGAAACACCATATATTTT. Its translation is CASSLAYRGLWGGNTIYF.

This chain joins TRBV28 and TRBJ2-7; the D is unclear. The CDR3 runs 13 residues. V lost 7 bases and J lost 7, with 17 bases in between. Germline loops: CDR1 MDHEN, CDR2 SYDVKM. Here the CDR3 reads CASTSLSRSEQYF. DNA for the CDR3: TGTGCCAGCACCTCATTGTCGAGGAGTGAGCAGTACTTC.

This chain links TRBV28 with TRBJ1-2; a possible D gene is TRBD1 (5 bases). V shed 7 bases and J shed 2 bases, with 20 bases lying between them. The CDR3 runs to 16 residues. Per the germline V gene, CDR1 is MDHEN and CDR2 is SYDVKM. This CDR3 reads CASTPILSGRNYGYTF. The CDR3 DNA sequence: TGTGCCAGCACCCCGATCCTCTCAGGGCGAAACTATGGCTACACCTTC.

In its sample, this clone was seen once. The chain's CDR3 is CASSHIATNEKLFF. In DNA, the CDR3 is TGTGCCAGCAGTCACATCGCAACTAATGAAAAACTGTTTTTT. The chain employs TRBV6-5 and TRBJ1-4; no clear D. CDR3 size: 14 residues. CDR1 is MNHEY, CDR2 SVGAGI, per germline. V lost 5 bases and J 0 bases, leaving 7 bases between the germline ends.

V is TRBV30 and J is TRBJ2-5; the D gene is possibly TRBD1 (5 bases). Trimming took off 0 bases at V and 6 bases at J, with 11 bases between the two ends. The CDR3 totals 13 residues. Germline V gene data show CDR1 as GTSNPN and CDR2 as SVGIG (reference sequence). The CDR3 DNA reads as TGTGCCTGGAGTGTGCAGGGTGGCAAGACCCAGTACTTC. Translated, it gives CAWSVQGGKTQYF.

A single count supports this clone. J is TRBJ2-5 and V is TRBV6-2 or TRBV6-3; TRBD2 matches 9 bases. Germline values: CDR1 MNHEY, CDR2 SVGEGT. After removal of 5 bases from V and 4 bases from J, the junction contained 11 bases not matched to a gene. This CDR3 region has 16 residues. CDR3 bases: TGTGCCAGCAGTCTTGGGACTAGCAGTGCTGGAGAGACCCAGTACTTC. Translated, it gives CASSLGTSSAGETQYF.

J is TRBJ2-3 and V is TRBV24-1; D is undetermined. Trimming took off 4 bases at V and 0 bases at J, with 16 bases between the two ends. The CDR3 is made up of 17 amino acids. From germline, CDR1 is KGHDR and CDR2 SFDVKD. CDR3: CATSDRKDWISTDTQYF. The DNA for the CDR3 is TGTGCCACCAGTGACAGGAAAGATTGGATCAGCACAGATACGCAGTATTTT.

The V call is TRBV28, the J call TRBJ2-4; TRBD1 is a possible D gene (5 bases). Germline assignment: CDR1 MDHEN and CDR2 SYDVKM. The V gene lost 2 bases and the J gene lost 8 bases, with 10 bases spanning the gap. CDR3 length: 13 amino acids. The CDR3 bases are TGTGCCAGCAGTTTACCAGGGTTGGACATTCAGTACTTC. Translated: CASSLPGLDIQYF.

CDR3 coding DNA: TGTGCCAGCAGCTTAGTTCCCTTCGGTGAAAAACTGTTTTTT. Amino acid sequence: CASSLVPFGEKLFF. V gene TRBV11-3 combines with J gene TRBJ1-4; no definite D call. The CDR3 length is 14 residues. Per germline, CDR1 SGHNT and CDR2 YENEEA. V dropped 1 base and J dropped 7 bases, with 10 bases sitting between them.

The chain recombines TRBV29-1 with TRBJ1-1; 7 bases fit TRBD1. Germline loops: CDR1 SQVTM, CDR2 ANQGSEA. The CDR3 is made up of 12 amino acids. V shed 6 bases and J 3 bases; nucleotides not matched to a gene: 4. The CDR3 DNA follows: TGCAGCGTAACTACAGGGGACACTGAAGCTTTCTTT. It codes for CSVTTGDTEAFF.

CDR3 bases: TGTGCCAGCACTCTAACGTCATGGGGCGTAGGACAGGGTTCCCACCAGCAACCAGGGCCCCAGCATTTT. It codes for CASTLTSWGVGQGSHQQPGPQHF. V usage is TRBV28 and J usage is TRBJ1-5; TRBD1 matches 8 bases. The CDR3 consists of 23 residues. With 7 bases clipped from V and 9 bases from J, the junction kept 38 bases outside the gene matches. CDR1 and CDR2 from the germline V gene are MDHEN and SYDVKM.

The chain couples TRBV10-3 to TRBJ2-4; TRBD2 matches 12 bases. The junction had 0 bases not matched to a gene; V was cut back by 2 bases and J by 7 bases. This CDR3 region has 14 residues. Per germline, CDR1 ENHRY and CDR2 SYGVKD. In DNA form, the CDR3 reads TGTGCCATCAGTGAGACTAGCGGGAGGAACATTCAGTACTTC. It translates to CAISETSGRNIQYF.

J is TRBJ1-2 and V is TRBV6-5; D is ambiguous. Germline-derived CDR1 and CDR2 are MNHEY and SVGAGI. V lost 6 bases and J 8 bases, leaving 10 bases between the germline ends. The CDR3 has 11 amino acids. The CDR3 region has the DNA TGTGCCAGCAGCTCCCTTTTGGGCTACACCTTC. This codes for CASSSLLGYTF.

The chain has TRBV2 and TRBJ1-5; unclear D gene. This CDR3 has 14 amino acids. Trimming took 10 bases from V and 2 from J, leaving 15 bases between them. CDR1 is SNHLY and CDR2 is FYNNEI in the germline V gene. CDR3 loop: CATGISHGNQPQHF. For the CDR3, the DNA is TGTGCCACGGGGATTAGTCATGGCAATCAGCCCCAGCATTTT.

The chain carries TRBV7-9 and TRBJ1-6; 8 positions match TRBD1. V lost 5 bases, J lost 4 bases, and 10 bases stayed unmatched. This CDR3 region has 17 residues. Germline assignment: CDR1 SEHNR and CDR2 FQNEAQ (reference sequence). CDR3 DNA sequence: TGTGCCAGCAGCGTCGACAGGGGATCGTCATATAATTCACCCCTCCACTTT. Translated: CASSVDRGSSYNSPLHF.

This clone was found once. This sequence joins TRBV15 and TRBJ2-3; a possible D gene is TRBD2 (6 bases). Germline-derived CDR1 and CDR2 are LNHNV and YYDKDF (reference sequence). The CDR3 has 14 amino acids. Trimming left V 6 bases short and J 4 bases short, with 14 bases between. Here the CDR3 DNA reads TGTGCCACCAGAGAAACCTCGGGGGCAGATACGCAGTATTTT. This encodes CATRETSGADTQYF.

The chain employs TRBV5-4 and TRBJ1-2; D unclear. Germline CDR1 is SGHNT and CDR2 is YYREEE (reference sequence). This CDR3 is 13 amino acids long. The ends were cut back, 0 bases at V and 7 bases at J, with 10 bases in the middle. The chain's CDR3 is CASSLAEGSGYTF. DNA for the CDR3: TGTGCCAGCAGCTTGGCCGAGGGCTCTGGCTACACCTTC.

J is TRBJ1-2 and V is TRBV11-3, with D unresolved. The V and J ends lost 4 bases and 4 bases respectively, with 16 bases between them. CDR1 and CDR2 from the germline V gene are SGHNT and YENEEA. The CDR3 is 15 residues long. The DNA of the CDR3 is TGTGCCAGCAGCTCGATGCGGGCAGACTTCTATGGCTACACCTTC. Amino acid sequence: CASSSMRADFYGYTF. Together with reference TRBV11-3 and TRBJ1-2, the CDR3 gives the full variable domain: EAGVVQSPRYKIIEKKQPVAFWCNPISGHNTLYWYLQNLGQGPELLIRYENEEAVDDSQLPKDRFSAERLKGVDSTLKIQPAELGDSAVYLCASSSMRADFYGYTFGSGTRLTVV.

This chain connects TRBV11-2 to TRBJ2-7, with D possibly matching TRBD1 (5 bases). The CDR3 contains 14 residues. From germline, CDR1 is SGHAT and CDR2 FQNNGV. V was cut by 5 bases and J by 4 bases, with 15 bases left in between. This chain's CDR3 is CASSANVQVYEQYF. CDR3 in DNA: TGTGCCAGCAGCGCTAACGTACAGGTATACGAGCAGTACTTC.

V and J are TRBV28 and TRBJ2-7; 7 nucleotides match TRBD1. V lost 9 bases, J lost 4 bases, and 12 bases stayed unmatched. Germline CDR1 reads MDHEN; CDR2 reads SYDVKM. The CDR3 covers 14 residues. CDR3 sequence reads: CASQSGTAHYEQYF. DNA of the CDR3: TGTGCCAGTCAGTCTGGGACAGCACATTACGAGCAGTACTTC.